This is a list of T cell receptor beta chains from one sample in a study of cytomegalovirus exposure and HLA in healthy donors. Measured with immunoSEQ multiplex PCR; TCRdb has only the in-frame clones, and not every one. The sample has around 60,000 clones; 75% to 95% are singletons. The specimen sequenced was PBMCs. The origin of the receptors is a man aged 18 to 30 in good health and CMV-seronegative. Both conserved end residues are part of each CDR3. Fields, in order: V gene, J gene, D gene, clone size, CDR3 length, CDR3 DNA, CDR3 protein. The D gene is left open where the match is weak. Only part of the rows carry a size: once, few, many, or a class if the clone is expanded.

V: TRBV9; J: TRBJ2-3; D: TRBD2; size: -; length: 12; DNA: TGTGCCAGCAATCGGGGGGGGGATACGCAGTATTTT; CDR3: CASNRGGDTQYF
V: TRBV5-1; J: TRBJ2-5; D: -; size: once; length: 16; DNA: TGCGCCAGCAGCCCCTGGGGCCCAGGGTTCCAAGAGACCCAGTACTTC; CDR3: CASSPWGPGFQETQYF
V: TRBV11-2; J: TRBJ2-7; D: TRBD2; size: -; length: 16; DNA: TGTGCCAGCAGCTTTTATAAGCGGGGTATTTCCTACGAGCAGTACTTC; CDR3: CASSFYKRGISYEQYF
V: TRBV10-3; J: TRBJ2-3; D: TRBD2; size: -; length: 15; DNA: TGTGCCATCAGTGAGACTAGCGGGCGCACAGATACGCAGTATTTT; CDR3: CAISETSGRTDTQYF
V: TRBV18; J: TRBJ2-7; D: -; size: -; length: 13; DNA: TGTGCCAGCTCCCTCGGGAGTTCCTACGAGCAGTACTTC; CDR3: CASSLGSSYEQYF
V: TRBV5-1; J: TRBJ2-3; D: -; size: -; length: 16; DNA: TGCGCCAGCAGCATCGGACATTCTCGAGGCACAGATACGCAGTATTTT; CDR3: CASSIGHSRGTDTQYF
V: TRBV5-1; J: TRBJ1-1; D: TRBD1; size: -; length: 16; DNA: TGCGCCAGCAGCTTAGACCCGACAGGGTTAGTTTCTGAAGCTTTCTTT; CDR3: CASSLDPTGLVSEAFF
V: TRBV13; J: TRBJ1-1; D: -; size: -; length: 13; DNA: TGTGCCAGCAGGGGACACTTGAACACTGAAGCTTTCTTT; CDR3: CASRGHLNTEAFF
V: TRBV27; J: TRBJ2-1; D: -; size: -; length: 13; DNA: TGTGCCAGCAGAAGAGGTGTTTACAATGAGCAGTTCTTC; CDR3: CASRRGVYNEQFF
V: TRBV28; J: TRBJ1-2; D: -; size: -; length: 13; DNA: TGTGCCAGCAGTTCAGGGATTGACTATGGCTACACCTTC; CDR3: CASSSGIDYGYTF
V: TRBV5-4; J: TRBJ1-4; D: -; size: -; length: 16; DNA: TGTGCCAGCAGCTCTGCGGGGGCGCGAACTAATGAAAAACTGTTTTTT; CDR3: CASSSAGARTNEKLFF
V: TRBV7-9; J: TRBJ2-5; D: TRBD1; size: -; length: 15; DNA: TGTGCCAGCAGCTTAGGACAGGGGGCTGCAGAGACCCAGTACTTC; CDR3: CASSLGQGAAETQYF
V: TRBV18; J: TRBJ2-3; D: -; size: -; length: 14; DNA: TGTGCCAGCTCACCAGACCTAGCTGAGGATACGCAGTATTTT; CDR3: CASSPDLAEDTQYF
V: TRBV6-1; J: TRBJ2-7; D: -; size: once; length: 14; DNA: TGTGCCAGCAGTCCGGAGCTTCAGCGGACCGAGCAGTACTTC; CDR3: CASSPELQRTEQYF
V: TRBV28; J: TRBJ2-3; D: TRBD2; size: -; length: 15; DNA: TGTGCCAGCAGTTTAAGGAGCGGGAGGACCGATACGCAGTATTTT; CDR3: CASSLRSGRTDTQYF
V: TRBV28; J: TRBJ1-1; D: -; size: -; length: 15; DNA: TGTGCCAGCAGTTTATCTTGGGACATGAACACTGAAGCTTTCTTT; CDR3: CASSLSWDMNTEAFF
V: TRBV21-1; J: TRBJ1-5; D: -; size: -; length: 15; DNA: TGTGCCAGCATCCGGGACAGGGATAGCAATCAGCCCCAGCATTTT; CDR3: CASIRDRDSNQPQHF